Presented here are 26 T cell receptor beta chains from one specimen sequenced in a study of T cell responses to AZD1222 COVID-19 vaccine. The assay was immunoSEQ multiplex PCR, and TCRdb's table has in-frame clones only and misses some. Of 130,000 to 150,000 clones listed, around 91% are singletons. Sequenced material: peripheral blood, taken on day 0 of AZD1222 vaccination. The receptors stem from an adult in good health.

This clone occurred a few times. The V call is TRBV5-1, the J call TRBJ1-6, with D possibly being TRBD1 (5 bases). The CDR3 has 13 residues. V lost 4 bases and J lost 6, with 8 bases in between. Germline values: CDR1 SGHRS, CDR2 YFSETQ. The CDR3 region has the DNA TGCGCCAGCAGCCGGGACTCTAATTCACCCCTCCACTTT. Amino acids: CASSRDSNSPLHF.

The V gene is TRBV9, the J gene TRBJ1-4; perhaps TRBD1 as D (5 bases). Germline V gene lookup returns CDR1 SGDLS and CDR2 YYNGEE. This CDR3 contains 13 residues. V was clipped by 4 bases and J by 13 bases, with 17 bases between them. CDR3 in amino acids: CASSPGTGGGLFF. The CDR3 DNA sequence: TGTGCCAGCAGCCCCGGGACTGGGGGTGGACTGTTTTTT.

V and J are TRBV4-3 and TRBJ1-2; D perhaps matches TRBD1 (6 bases). The CDR3 spans 16 residues. CDR1 LGHNA and CDR2 YSLEER come from the germline V gene. The V and J ends lost 0 bases and 4 bases respectively, with 15 bases between them. CDR3 residues: CASSQDYPGQSYGYTF. The CDR3 DNA is TGCGCCAGCAGCCAAGATTACCCCGGACAGTCCTATGGCTACACCTTC.

The chain is built from TRBV7-9 and TRBJ2-7; D might be TRBD1 (5 bases). Trimming left V 2 bases short and J 3 bases short, with 14 bases between. There are 15 residues in the CDR3. Germline V gene sequence: CDR1 SEHNR, CDR2 FQNEAQ (reference sequence). CDR3 loop: CASSLLSGSGYEQYF. The CDR3, as DNA: TGTGCCAGCAGCTTACTGTCAGGGTCAGGCTACGAGCAGTACTTC.

The V and J genes are TRBV5-1 and TRBJ1-5; D ambiguous. Between the trimmed V and J ends, which lost 0 bases and 6 bases, there was a span of 13 bases. The germline V gene encodes CDR1 SGHRS and CDR2 YFSETQ. The CDR3 has 15 amino acids. CDR3 sequence (DNA): TGCGCCAGCAGCTTGGATCAGACTGCGGGTCAGCCCCAGCATTTT. Encoded protein: CASSLDQTAGQPQHF. Complete variable domain (other parts from reference TRBV5-1 and TRBJ1-5): KAGVTQTPRYLIKTRGQQVTLSCSPISGHRSVSWYQQTPGQGLQFLFEYFSETQRNKGNFPGRFSGRQFSNSRSEMNVSTLELGDSALYLCASSLDQTAGQPQHFGDGTRLSIL.

This chain joins TRBV7-2 and TRBJ2-5; 8 bases match TRBD2. This CDR3 region has 15 residues. Trimming removed 5 bases from V and 5 bases from J; junction bases left unmatched: 10. Germline V gives CDR1 SGHTA, CDR2 FQGNSA. DNA of the CDR3: TGTGCCAGCAGCGCTGCGGGAGGAGGGGGGGAGACCCAGTACTTC. It translates to CASSAAGGGGETQYF.

V gene TRBV14 combines with J gene TRBJ1-1; 7 bases align to TRBD1. CDR1 is SGHDN, CDR2 FVKESK, per germline. This CDR3 region has 13 residues. The V segment lost 6 bases and the J segment 3 bases; nucleotides outside the gene matches: 4. CDR3 region: CASSYGQDTEAFF. The CDR3 region has the DNA TGTGCCAGCAGTTACGGACAGGACACTGAAGCTTTCTTT.

The chain carries TRBV6-4 and TRBJ2-3; 9 bases map to TRBD2. The CDR3 consists of 14 residues. V was clipped by 5 bases and J by 3 bases; unmatched bases: 3. CDR1 and CDR2 from the germline V gene are MRHNA and SNTAGT. In DNA, the CDR3 is TGTGCCAGCAGTAACCTAGCGGGAACAGATACGCAGTATTTT. Amino acid sequence: CASSNLAGTDTQYF.

This clone was seen once. V is TRBV5-4 and J is TRBJ2-5; D is possibly TRBD2 (7 bases). V was pared by 6 bases and J by 4 bases, with 16 bases between. Germline V gives CDR1 SGHNT, CDR2 YYREEE (reference sequence). The CDR3 has 14 amino acids. In DNA, the CDR3 is TGTGCCAGCACCCCGGGGGGCCAGAGAGAGACCCAGTACTTC. It specifies CASTPGGQRETQYF.

The genes are TRBV6-2 or TRBV6-3 and TRBJ2-3; D is uncertain. V lost 2 bases, J lost 5 bases, and 11 bases lay in between. Germline assignment: CDR1 MNHEY and CDR2 SVGEGT. The CDR3 extends over 14 amino acids. CDR3 region: CASSYPQEGDTQYF. DNA for the CDR3: TGTGCCAGCAGTTACCCCCAGGAAGGAGATACGCAGTATTTT.

The chain recombines TRBV6-5 with TRBJ2-3; D call uncertain. Germline V gene sequence: CDR1 MNHEY, CDR2 SVGAGI. This CDR3 contains 13 residues. Trimming removed 6 bases from V and 7 bases from J, with 14 bases in between. CDR3 nucleotides: TGTGCCAGCAGCGTTGACTCCCTTCATACGCAGTATTTT. The encoded protein is CASSVDSLHTQYF.

The chain couples TRBV24-1 to TRBJ2-7; maybe TRBD1 (6 bases). The CDR3 sequence is 13 residues long. The V gene's germline CDR1 is KGHDR and CDR2 SFDVKD. Trimming took off 4 bases at V and 6 bases at J, with 12 bases between the two ends. CDR3 sequence: CATSDPTGPEQYF. CDR3 bases: TGTGCCACCAGTGACCCAACAGGGCCCGAGCAGTACTTC.

This rearrangement joins TRBV9 to TRBJ1-5, with unresolved D. Germline CDR1 reads SGDLS; CDR2 reads YYNGEE. V was shortened by 3 bases and J by 5 bases, with 12 bases between the two germline ends. This CDR3 spans 14 amino acids. The CDR3 DNA follows: TGTGCCAGCAGCGGAGGCCACCTAGATCAGCCCCAGCATTTT. Protein product: CASSGGHLDQPQHF.

The rearrangement links TRBV25-1 to TRBJ2-2, with D possibly called TRBD1 or TRBD2 (7 bases each). In germline, CDR1 is MGHDK, CDR2 SYGVNS. CDR3 length equals 15 residues. The germline V and J ends were trimmed by 7 bases and 3 bases, with 15 bases remaining between them. CDR3 loop: CASTQGGVYTGELFF. CDR3 bases: TGTGCCAGCACCCAGGGGGGGGTGTACACCGGGGAGCTGTTTTTT.

The V call is TRBV29-1, the J call TRBJ1-1; D gene unclear. CDR3 length: 12 amino acids. The ends were cut back, 8 bases at V and 0 bases at J, with 10 bases in the middle. Per germline, CDR1 SQVTM and CDR2 ANQGSEA. CDR3 sequence (DNA): TGCAGCTCCGGGGTGATGAACACTGAAGCTTTCTTT. Its protein product is CSSGVMNTEAFF.

This clone was counted once. V usage is TRBV28 and J usage is TRBJ2-2; weak D call: TRBD2 (5 bases). V lost 2 bases and J lost 1, with 8 bases in between. Germline assignment: CDR1 MDHEN and CDR2 SYDVKM. This CDR3 comprises 15 residues. The CDR3 reads CASSLRRKNTGELFF. CDR3 in DNA: TGTGCCAGCAGTTTACGGAGGAAGAACACCGGGGAGCTGTTTTTT.

V gene TRBV6-5 combines with J gene TRBJ2-7; D unresolved. This CDR3 has 13 residues. V lost 5 bases, J lost 0 bases, and 8 bases lay in between. The germline V gene has CDR1 MNHEY and CDR2 SVGAGI. CDR3 amino acids: CASSRPGSYEQYF. The CDR3, as DNA: TGTGCCAGCAGTCGACCAGGCTCCTACGAGCAGTACTTC.

This chain uses TRBV6-2 or TRBV6-3 with TRBJ2-7; 8 bases align to TRBD2. The CDR3 extends over 15 amino acids. J was trimmed by 3 bases and V by 0 bases; bases with no gene match: 4. CDR1 is MNHEY and CDR2 is SVGEGT in the germline V gene. CDR3 DNA: TGTGCCAGCAGTTACTCGATAGCGGGGAACTACGAGCAGTACTTC. It yields the protein CASSYSIAGNYEQYF.

The chain uses TRBV3-1 (or the pseudogene TRBV3-2) and TRBJ1-1, with D unresolved. Per the germline V gene, CDR1 is LGHDT and CDR2 is YNNKEL (reference sequence). V lost 4 bases to trimming and J lost 0 bases, with 12 bases between them. The CDR3 sequence is 15 residues long. DNA of the CDR3: TGTGCCAGCAGCCGATTTGGCACTTTGAACACTGAAGCTTTCTTT. Protein: CASSRFGTLNTEAFF.

V usage is TRBV7-8 and J usage is TRBJ1-5; D gene unclear. The germline gives CDR1 SGHVS, CDR2 FQNEAQ. The CDR3 has 15 residues. Trimming pared 2 bases from V and 5 bases from J, leaving 13 bases between. This CDR3 reads CASSLREAGHQPQHF. In DNA form, the CDR3 reads TGTGCCAGCAGCTTAAGAGAAGCAGGCCATCAGCCCCAGCATTTT.

This clone was detected only a few times. This chain connects TRBV29-1 to TRBJ1-1; D possibly corresponds to TRBD1 (6 bases). Trimming took off 6 bases at V and 6 bases at J, with 11 bases between the two ends. The CDR3 is 11 residues long. The germline gives CDR1 SQVTM, CDR2 ANQGSEA. CDR3 protein: CSVRGSAEAFF. CDR3 nucleotide sequence: TGCAGCGTCAGGGGATCCGCTGAAGCTTTCTTT.

The V gene is TRBV7-3, the J gene TRBJ2-3, with 8 bases fitting TRBD2. The V gene end was trimmed by 5 bases and the J gene end by 4 bases; junction bases not matched to a gene: 8. This CDR3 is 15 amino acids long. Per the germline V gene, CDR1 is SGHTA and CDR2 is FQGTGA. CDR3 protein: CASSPTSREADTQYF. CDR3 DNA: TGTGCCAGCAGCCCCACCTCGCGGGAGGCAGATACGCAGTATTTT.

The V and J genes are TRBV5-8 and TRBJ2-5; 11 nucleotides align to TRBD1. The germline V gene has CDR1 SGHTS and CDR2 YDEGEE. The CDR3 has 18 residues. Trimming at V came to 4 bases and at J to 4 bases, leaving 15 bases not matched to a gene. DNA of the CDR3: TGTGCCAGCAGCCCCTGGACAGGGGGCGGTTTAGGTGGAGAGACCCAGTACTTC. Protein: CASSPWTGGGLGGETQYF.

The chain is built from TRBV5-4 and TRBJ1-1; 8 bases are shared with TRBD1. In germline, CDR1 is SGHNT, CDR2 YYREEE (reference sequence). The CDR3 contains 15 residues. Losses at the gene ends were 4 bases for V and 3 bases for J; bases not matched to a gene: 8. CDR3 amino acids: CASSATGTGHTEAFF. CDR3 DNA: TGTGCCAGCAGCGCGACCGGGACAGGCCACACTGAAGCTTTCTTT.

The V and J genes are TRBV5-1 and TRBJ2-7, with 12 bases aligning to TRBD2. Germline V CDR1 and CDR2: SGHRS, YFSETQ. This CDR3 contains 14 residues. V was pared by 0 bases and J by 7 bases, with 2 bases of the junction left unmatched. The CDR3 DNA is TGCGCCAGCAGCTTGGATCTAGCGGGAGGGGAGCAGTACTTC. As protein: CASSLDLAGGEQYF.

The chain couples TRBV7-2 to TRBJ2-1, with 10 nucleotides matching TRBD2. Looked up from germline, CDR1 is SGHTA and CDR2 is FQGNSA. This CDR3 is built from 15 residues. J gave up 4 bases and V 5 bases, and 5 bases lay outside the gene matches. The DNA for the CDR3 is TGTGCCAGCAGCCCACTAGCGGGGCCTTACAATGAGCAGTTCTTC. Its protein product is CASSPLAGPYNEQFF.